This T cell receptor beta chain was found in a study of blood T cell repertoires in COVID-19. Study details: Sites in the United States, Italy and Spain provided acute and convalescent COVID-19 samples. Sample material is recorded as cDNA or gDNA derived from T cells, B-cell-depleted T cells, or PBMCs.

Authors' analysis steps: Estimation of nucleated cell counts relied on the amplification of reference gene primers. Repertoires were generated with immunoSEQ multiplex PCR, while TCRdb's copy carries only in-frame clones and drops some. Clone size and V and J calls were adopted from that table, with D and trimming inferred from the DNA. This table has around 70,000 clones, roughly 86% appearing once. The germline gives CDR1 MNHEY, CDR2 SMNVEV (reference sequence). Trimming stripped 4 bases from V and 0 bases from J, with 16 bases between. The CDR3 loop spans 16 amino acids. This chain joins TRBV27 and TRBJ2-7, with D possibly matching TRBD1 (5 bases). The TCR sequence derives from a human donor in a cohort sampled during active COVID-19. What was sequenced was peripheral blood. The CDR3 here is CASSSIQGDPSYEQYF. The CDR3 DNA sequence: TGTGCCAGCAGTTCCATTCAAGGGGATCCCTCCTACGAGCAGTACTTC.